The 2 T cell receptor beta chains in this list originate from one sample, sequenced in a study of early stage breast cancer tumors. TCRdb's table, derived via immunoSEQ multiplex PCR, lists solely in-frame clones and lacks some. The sample lists 45,000 to 60,000 clones, 83% occurring once. The specimen was blood. These receptors were taken from a person aged 45-60 years with breast cancer.

By frequency in the sample, this clone is medium-sized. The same CDR3 arises from other DNA sequences in this sample as well. The rearrangement links TRBV4-3 to TRBJ1-6; D unclear. The length of the CDR3 is 13 residues. V gave up 1 base and J gave up 8 bases, with 6 bases separating them. Germline V gene data show CDR1 as LGHNA and CDR2 as YSLEER. The CDR3 DNA follows: TGCGCCAGCAGCCAAGTGGAAGATTCACCCCTCCACTTT. Its protein is CASSQVEDSPLHF.

The chain couples TRBV11-2 to TRBJ2-2; 7 bases match TRBD2. After removal of 6 bases from V and 7 bases from J, the junction contained 17 bases not matched to a gene. Germline CDR1 reads SGHAT; CDR2 reads FQNNGV. CDR3 length: 17 amino acids. Here the CDR3 DNA reads TGTGCCAGCAGAGTCGAGGAAGGACTAGACCCTCACGGGGAGCTGTTTTTT. Translating gives CASRVEEGLDPHGELFF.